This is a list of T cell receptor beta chains from one sample in a study of early T cells in non-severe SARS-CoV-2 infection. TCRdb itself ran the 5' RACE reads through MiXCR, one entry per CDR3 protein. The repertoire holds 30,000 or so distinct CDR3 sequences, with 6.6% as singletons. The specimen sequenced was whole blood. These receptors were collected from an adult who was a healthcare worker with PCR-confirmed SARS-CoV-2 infection or an uninfected control (not recorded which). CDR3s include the opening cysteine and the closing phenylalanine or tryptophan. A D gene is named only where the DNA matches it firmly. A row's size may be missing; if present it is once, few, many or a size class.

J: TRBJ2-2; V: TRBV7-2; size: many; D: TRBD2; CDR3: CASSLGSGLAGPGELFF; DNA: TGTGCCAGCAGCTTAGGTTCGGGACTAGCGGGTCCCGGGGAGCTGTTTTTT
J: TRBJ2-6; V: TRBV3-1; size: many; D: TRBD1; CDR3: CASSPRQGSDSGANVLTF; DNA: TGTGCCAGCAGCCCCAGACAGGGCTCGGACTCTGGGGCCAACGTCCTGACTTTC
J: TRBJ2-1; V: TRBV6-6; size: many; D: TRBD2; CDR3: CASRIRGGAVDEQFF; DNA: TGTGCCAGCAGGATTCGGGGGGGGGCAGTTGATGAGCAGTTCTTC
J: TRBJ2-5; V: TRBV12-3/TRBV12-4; size: many; D: .; CDR3: CASSFRPAGETQYF; DNA: TGTGCCAGCAGTTTTAGGCCGGCGGGGGAGACCCAGTACTTC
J: TRBJ2-7; V: TRBV29-1; size: .; D: TRBD1; CDR3: CSVETGYYEQYF; DNA: TGCAGCGTTGAGACAGGGTACTACGAGCAGTACTTC
J: TRBJ1-1; V: TRBV29-1; size: .; D: .; CDR3: CSVARYREKAFF; DNA: TGCAGCGTTGCCAGATACAGGGAAAAAGCTTTCTTT
J: TRBJ1-1; V: TRBV7-9; size: many; D: TRBD1; CDR3: CASTWDRGRNTEAFF; DNA: TGTGCCAGCACCTGGGACAGGGGGCGGAACACTGAAGCTTTCTTT
J: TRBJ2-1; V: TRBV6-1; size: few; D: .; CDR3: CASSAQRVSPLRSNEQFF; DNA: TGTGCCAGCAGTGCGCAAAGGGTAAGCCCACTTCGTTCCAATGAGCAGTTCTTC
J: TRBJ2-6; V: TRBV29-1; size: many; D: .; CDR3: CSVEGGSGANVLTF; DNA: TGCAGCGTTGAAGGAGGGTCTGGGGCCAACGTCCTGACTTTC
J: TRBJ2-7; V: TRBV4-2; size: .; D: .; CDR3: CASSQDLGRAYEQYF; DNA: TGTGCCAGCAGCCAAGATTTGGGCAGAGCCTACGAGCAGTACTTC
J: TRBJ1-1; V: TRBV5-4; size: few; D: TRBD1; CDR3: CASSLAGQITNTEAFF; DNA: TGTGCCAGCAGCTTGGCGGGACAGATAACGAACACTGAAGCTTTCTTT
J: TRBJ2-1; V: TRBV7-3; size: many; D: TRBD2; CDR3: CASSLGLAGGRMHNEQFF; DNA: TGTGCCAGCAGCTTAGGGCTAGCGGGAGGGCGAATGCACAATGAGCAGTTCTTC
J: TRBJ2-5; V: TRBV9; size: many; D: .; CDR3: CASSVAPGSQETQYF; DNA: TGTGCCAGCAGCGTAGCCCCGGGATCCCAAGAGACCCAGTACTTC
J: TRBJ2-3; V: TRBV18; size: many; D: .; CDR3: CASSPPNRKVNTDTQYF; DNA: TGTGCCAGCTCACCACCCAACCGGAAAGTTAACACAGATACGCAGTATTTT
J: TRBJ1-1; V: TRBV10-3; size: many; D: TRBD1; CDR3: CAISEPGTADEAFF; DNA: TGTGCCATCAGTGAGCCCGGGACAGCCGATGAAGCTTTCTTT
J: TRBJ2-7; V: TRBV7-9; size: .; D: .; CDR3: CASSLEWQGNPYEQYF; DNA: TGTGCCAGCAGCTTAGAATGGCAGGGCAATCCCTACGAGCAGTACTTC
J: TRBJ2-2; V: TRBV11-3; size: .; D: .; CDR3: CASSYQGQLNTGELFF; DNA: TGTGCCAGCAGCTACCAAGGGCAGTTGAACACCGGGGAGCTGTTTTTT
J: TRBJ1-5; V: TRBV19; size: many; D: .; CDR3: CASSTIGTQYSNQPQHF; DNA: TGTGCCAGTAGTACGATAGGGACACAATATAGCAATCAGCCCCAGCATTTT
J: TRBJ1-1; V: TRBV19; size: few; D: .; CDR3: CASNKRGGTEAFF; DNA: TGTGCCAGTAATAAGCGGGGGGGGACTGAAGCTTTCTTT
J: TRBJ2-1; V: TRBV6-6; size: many; D: TRBD2; CDR3: CASSVFLLSGSSYNEQFF; DNA: TGTGCCAGCAGCGTCTTTCTCTTAAGCGGGAGCTCCTACAATGAGCAGTTCTTC
J: TRBJ1-5; V: TRBV7-2; size: many; D: .; CDR3: CASSLESNQPQHF; DNA: TGTGCCAGCAGCTTAGAGAGCAATCAGCCCCAGCATTTT
J: TRBJ2-3; V: TRBV12-3/TRBV12-4; size: .; D: .; CDR3: CASSLMAADTQYF; DNA: TGTGCCAGCAGTTTAATGGCAGCAGATACGCAGTATTTT
J: TRBJ2-1; V: TRBV12-3/TRBV12-4; size: once; D: TRBD2; CDR3: CASSIGLAALNEQFF; DNA: TGTGCCAGCAGTATCGGACTAGCGGCCCTCAATGAGCAGTTCTTC
J: TRBJ2-1; V: TRBV7-2; size: .; D: TRBD2; CDR3: CASSLAFSRLAGLYNEQFF; DNA: TGTGCCAGCAGCTTAGCGTTTTCCCGACTAGCGGGGCTTTACAATGAGCAGTTCTTC
J: TRBJ2-3; V: TRBV27; size: many; D: .; CDR3: CASIGTPGTRRTDTQYF; DNA: TGTGCCAGCATTGGGACCCCCGGGACAAGACGCACAGATACGCAGTATTTT
J: TRBJ1-1; V: TRBV5-5; size: many; D: TRBD1; CDR3: CASSLPSRRQGGSEAFF; DNA: TGTGCCAGCAGCTTGCCGAGCCGTAGACAGGGAGGGTCTGAAGCTTTCTTT
J: TRBJ2-7; V: TRBV12-3/TRBV12-4; size: many; D: .; CDR3: CASSLGVDYEQYF; DNA: TGTGCCAGCAGTTTAGGAGTAGACTACGAGCAGTACTTC
J: TRBJ2-1; V: TRBV20-1; size: many; D: .; CDR3: CSARPPTASYYNEQFF; DNA: TGCAGTGCTAGACCCCCGACAGCTAGTTACTACAATGAGCAGTTCTTC
J: TRBJ2-5; V: TRBV20-1; size: many; D: TRBD2; CDR3: CSAPAGGPQETQYF; DNA: TGCAGTGCCCCCGCGGGGGGGCCACAAGAGACCCAGTACTTC
J: TRBJ2-1; V: TRBV6-5; size: .; D: TRBD2; CDR3: CASSIAGGTYNEQFF; DNA: TGTGCCAGCAGTATAGCGGGAGGTACCTACAATGAGCAGTTCTTC
J: TRBJ2-3; V: TRBV6-1; size: many; D: .; CDR3: CASILDGTDTQYF; DNA: TGTGCCAGCATACTCGACGGCACAGATACGCAGTATTTT
J: TRBJ2-7; V: TRBV12-2; size: few; D: .; CDR3: CASRRQGSPGLAPYEQYF; DNA: TGTGCAAGTCGCCGACAGGGTTCCCCGGGACTTGCCCCCTACGAGCAGTACTTC
J: TRBJ1-4; V: TRBV2; size: .; D: TRBD1; CDR3: CASRRTGVEKLFF; DNA: TGTGCCAGCAGGAGAACAGGGGTTGAAAAACTGTTTTTT